Detailed here is one T cell receptor (beta chain). Its antigen is not identified. These data are taken from a study of T cells in localized non-small cell lung cancer. Whole-study results and caveats: Adjacent uninvolved lung tissue had the highest T cell clonality, exceeding tumor. In adjacent lung appeared a median around 60 of the top 100 tumor clones.

This table comes from immunoSEQ multiplex PCR, and its TCRdb copy is limited to in-frame clones, with some not included. Among tens of thousands of clones, roughly 80% were seen once, and the ten largest hold about a sixth. CDR1 and CDR2 (germline): SGHTA, FQGTGA. The CDR3 loop spans 16 amino acids. V gave up 5 bases and J gave up 0 bases; unmatched junction bases: 6. The sample consisted of peripheral blood, taken before any cancer treatment. The chain has TRBV7-3 and TRBJ2-1; 8 bases agree with TRBD1. The sequence was obtained from a man between 40 and 70 years old with stage I squamous cell lung carcinoma. This CDR3 reads CASSEQGGSSYNEQFF. For the CDR3, the DNA is TGTGCCAGCAGCGAACAGGGGGGAAGCTCCTACAATGAGCAGTTCTTC.